This T cell receptor (beta chain) originates from a study of long-term antiretroviral therapy in people with HIV. Sequencing relied on immunoSEQ assay v3.0, run at survey level. The data were produced by immunoSEQ multiplex PCR, yet TCRdb's version contains in-frame clones alone and is incomplete. The sample holds fewer than 40,000 clones, approximately 95% seen once. The CDR3 totals 14 residues. The germline V gene has CDR1 KGHSH and CDR2 LQKENI. V gave up 0 bases and J gave up 8 bases, with 11 bases separating them. Regarding the study as a whole: The data indicate that diversity increased after ART but remained below transplant donor controls.

For this clone: The antigen remains undetermined.

The TCR comes from a woman aged 45-65 years with HIV. The chain has TRBV18 and TRBJ2-1, with D possibly TRBD2 on 6 matching bases. The sample here was unsorted PBMCs, taken around 5 years after starting antiretroviral therapy. The CDR3 DNA follows: TGTGCCAGCTCACCACCGACGGGGGTGGATGAGCAGTTCTTC. Translated: CASSPPTGVDEQFF. The whole variable domain, remainder taken from reference TRBV18 and TRBJ2-1, is NAGVMQNPRHLVRRRGQEARLRCSPMKGHSHVYWYRQLPEEGLKFMVYLQKENIIDESGMPKERFSAEFPKEGPSILRIQQVVRGDSAAYFCASSPPTGVDEQFFGPGTRLTVL.